This T cell receptor beta chain originates from a study of T cell responses to AZD1222 COVID-19 vaccine. Study outcomes and limitations: Reports indicate that nearly half of spike-specific TCRs are directed at unmutated variant regions. Along spike, vaccine-associated CD4 TCRs were found throughout, with dominance at 160-218 and 743-854. Recipients of AZD1222 seropositive at baseline numbered only 5 or 6.

Clones were sequenced by immunoSEQ multiplex PCR, and TCRdb holds only the in-frame ones, with some missing. This table holds some 150,000 clones, less than 90% found once. The CDR3 is 15 residues long. CDR1 and CDR2 from the germline V gene are SGHAT and FQNNGV. Trimming shortened V by 2 bases and J by 3 bases, and 14 bases separated the two germline ends. About this clone: The target antigen is unknown.

Material: peripheral blood, obtained on day 0 of AZD1222 vaccination. The rearrangement links TRBV11-2 to TRBJ2-7; D is undetermined. The receptor was isolated from an adult in good health. The CDR3 DNA sequence: TGTGCCAGCAGCTTACCTGTTGCCCAGAGCTACGAGCAGTACTTC. Protein product: CASSLPVAQSYEQYF.